The source of this T cell receptor beta chain is a study of OX40 agonist ivuxolimab in advanced cancers. A note on the overall study: Ivuxolimab, which targeted the costimulatory receptor OX40 (CD134), was an agonistic, fully human IgG2 monoclonal antibody. Among the approximately 50 dose-escalation patients, some 20 had hepatocellular carcinoma, approximately 15 melanoma, 9 renal cell carcinoma and 9 head and neck cancer. Intravenous ivuxolimab was administered to patients every 2 weeks at six dose levels: 0.01, 0.1, 0.3, 1.5, 3 and 10 mg/kg. In the dose-escalation cohort, around four fifths of patients were male, and the mean age was around 60 years with a range of roughly 23 to 79. The paper reports the monotherapy dose-escalation portion (N of about 50 patients) of the phase I ivuxolimab trial. Patients were allowed to have had prior anti-PD-1, anti-PD-L1 or anti-CTLA-4 therapy, and more than 35% of the dose-escalation patients had been treated with checkpoint inhibitors. Partial responses were achieved by three dose-escalation patients, of whom one had hepatocellular carcinoma and two had cutaneous melanoma. Peripheral TCRbeta sequencing was intended to test whether TCR sequence diversity was altered and clonal T-cell expansion was caused by ivuxolimab. Overall results and qualifications from the work: Clonal expansion of both CD4+ and CD8+ blood T cells was observed from baseline to week 6 at doses 0.1 to 3.0 mg/kg. In partial responders in the 0.1-3.0 mg/kg groups, normalized peripheral clonal expansion was found to be among the lowest, especially among CD8+ T cells. The antigen specificity of the peripheral T cells that underwent clonal expansion was not determined. After ivuxolimab, more expanded clones were found on average in CD8+ T cells than in CD4+ T cells. Low levels of normalized T-cell clonal expansion were also seen in some patients who did not respond.

Genomic DNA was extracted from sorted cells for sequencing of the TCRbeta CDR3 region. The immunoSEQ Assay was used for sequencing of TCRbeta CDR3 regions. The table was pulled from immuneACCESS by TCRdb, which kept in-frame rearrangements only. Such tables lose some clones; where checked, under half of the loss comes from unresolved V genes, and the rest has no known cause. Counted in this sample were over 55,000 clones; approximately 83% of them appeared once. Approximately 0.7% of the sample rests with the top ten. Patients with a history of autoimmune disease or receiving systemic immunosuppression were excluded from the trial. Peripheral blood for TCR sequencing was drawn from every dose cohort at baseline, at cycle 4 day 1 and at cycle 7 day 1. Samples came from an open-label, multicenter, first-in-human phase I dose-escalation trial of ivuxolimab. Adults with locally advanced or metastatic head and neck squamous cell, hepatocellular, melanoma or renal cell carcinoma were enrolled in the trial. Before TCR sequencing, CD4+ T cells and CD8+ T cells were sorted from peripheral blood as separate populations.

From its cysteine to its phenylalanine, the CDR3 spans 15 amino acids. The entry retains the CDR3 DNA only, 45 bases that are in frame from base 1. V and J lose 8 bases and 3 bases, and a span of 20 bases separates them. According to the germline V gene (reference sequence), CDR1 reads LNHDA and CDR2 reads SQIVND. Only a few counts were recorded for this clone. Which antigen it targets is not known. Per-base qualities were not stored, and no clone one base away is much larger. Sample: CD4+ or CD8+ T cells sorted from blood, taken in a trial of the OX40 agonist ivuxolimab. The sequence was collected from an adult with an advanced solid tumor such as melanoma, head and neck, liver or kidney cancer. This sequence uses TRBV19 and TRBJ2-7; the D gene cannot be resolved reliably. The CDR3 here reads CASGPFGRGNYEQYF. The DNA sequence reads TGTGCCAGTGGGCCTTTTGGCAGAGGCAACTACGAGCAGTACTTC.